The clone carrying this T cell receptor beta chain was seen many times. The sample is drawn from a study of Graves' ophthalmopathy and Graves' hyperthyroidism. RNA transcripts yielded amplified TCR beta CDR3 regions. First-round RT-PCR employed HTBI primers, with a second-round multiplex PCR after it. TCRdb re-called the multiplex PCR reads through MiXCR, storing one row per CDR3 protein. Of around 590,000 distinct CDR3 sequences in the sample, approximately 37% were seen once. The CDR3 is 10 residues long. The germline gives CDR1 SNHLY, CDR2 FYNNEI. The V and J ends lost 8 bases and 6 bases respectively, with 7 bases between them.

The V gene is TRBV2, the J gene TRBJ1-1; D is ambiguous. Sequenced material: peripheral blood or thyroid tissue (not recorded which). This TCR came from an adult man with Graves' hyperthyroidism. This chain's CDR3 is CASGPSEAFF. The CDR3 nucleotides read TGTGCCAGCGGGCCTTCTGAAGCTTTCTTT.